The clone carrying this T cell receptor beta chain appeared once. V was shortened by 8 bases and J by 1 base, with 10 bases between the two germline ends. The V gene's germline CDR1 is SGHKS and CDR2 YYEKEE (reference sequence). CDR3 size: 13 residues. Sample time point: naive CD8 control sorted from an acute-time-point sample. Surface staining used CD3, CD8 and CD45RO, with dead cells excluded. The sample belongs to a study of CD8 T cells in acute hepatitis C reinfection. Here immunoSEQ multiplex PCR was the method, and the copy in TCRdb shows in-frame clones only, minus some. The data hold approximately 40,000 clones, with approximately 85% observed a single time.

The specimen sequenced was naive CD8+ T cells from PBMCs. The receptor's source is a woman between 18 and 30 years old who spontaneously cleared hepatitis C infection. The chain links TRBV5-5 to TRBJ2-1; perhaps TRBD2 as D (6 bases). The CDR3 spells CASLALSYNEQFF. CDR3 coding DNA: TGTGCCAGTCTAGCGCTGTCCTACAATGAGCAGTTCTTC. The full variable domain, rest sourced from reference TRBV5-5 and TRBJ2-1, is DAGVTQSPTHLIKTRGQQVTLRCSPISGHKSVSWYQQVLGQGPQFIFQYYEKEERGRGNFPDRFSARQFPNYSSELNVNALLLGDSALYLCASLALSYNEQFFGPGTRLTVL.